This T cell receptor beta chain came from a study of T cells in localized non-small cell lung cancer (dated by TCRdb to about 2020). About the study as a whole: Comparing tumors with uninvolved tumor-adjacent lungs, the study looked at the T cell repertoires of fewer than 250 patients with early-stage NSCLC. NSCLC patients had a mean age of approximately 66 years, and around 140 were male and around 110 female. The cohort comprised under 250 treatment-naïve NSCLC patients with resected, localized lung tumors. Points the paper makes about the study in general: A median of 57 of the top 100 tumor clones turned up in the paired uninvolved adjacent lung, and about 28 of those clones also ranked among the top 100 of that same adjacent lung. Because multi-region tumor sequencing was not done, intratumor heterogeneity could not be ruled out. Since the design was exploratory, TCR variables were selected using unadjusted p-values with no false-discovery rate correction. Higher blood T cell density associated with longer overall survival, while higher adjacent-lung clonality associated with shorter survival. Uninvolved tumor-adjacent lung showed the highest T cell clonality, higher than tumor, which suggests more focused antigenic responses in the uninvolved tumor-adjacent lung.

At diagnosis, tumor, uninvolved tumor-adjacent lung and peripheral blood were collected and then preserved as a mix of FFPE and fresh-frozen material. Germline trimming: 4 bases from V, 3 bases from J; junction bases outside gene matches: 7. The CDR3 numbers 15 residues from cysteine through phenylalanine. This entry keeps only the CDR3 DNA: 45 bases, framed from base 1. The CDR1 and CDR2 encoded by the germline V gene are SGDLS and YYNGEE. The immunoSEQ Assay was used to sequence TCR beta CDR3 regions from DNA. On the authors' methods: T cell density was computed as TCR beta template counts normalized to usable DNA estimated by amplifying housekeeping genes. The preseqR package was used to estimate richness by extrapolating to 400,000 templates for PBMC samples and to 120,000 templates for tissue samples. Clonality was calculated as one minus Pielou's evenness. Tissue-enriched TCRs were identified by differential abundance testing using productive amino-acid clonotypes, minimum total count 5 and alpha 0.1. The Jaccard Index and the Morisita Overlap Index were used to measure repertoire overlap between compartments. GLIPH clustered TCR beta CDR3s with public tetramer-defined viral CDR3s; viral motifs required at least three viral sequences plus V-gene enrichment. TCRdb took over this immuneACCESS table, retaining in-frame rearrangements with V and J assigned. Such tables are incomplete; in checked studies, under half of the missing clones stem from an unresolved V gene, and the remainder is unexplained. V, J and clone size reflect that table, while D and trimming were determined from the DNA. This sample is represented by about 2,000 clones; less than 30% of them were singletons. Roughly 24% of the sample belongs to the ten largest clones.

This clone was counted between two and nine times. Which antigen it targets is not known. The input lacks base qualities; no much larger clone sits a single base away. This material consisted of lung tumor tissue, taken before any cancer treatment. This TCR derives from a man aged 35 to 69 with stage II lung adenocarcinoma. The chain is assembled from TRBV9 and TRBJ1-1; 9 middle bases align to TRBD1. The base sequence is TGTGCCAGCAGCTCCAGACGGACAGGGGACACTGAAGCTTTCTTT. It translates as CASSSRRTGDTEAFF.